A single sample is the source of the 9 T cell receptor beta chains below, sequenced in a study of Ad26.COV2.S vaccination and SARS-CoV-2 variants. Treatment defined: about 20 received Ad26.COV2.S at low or high dose, single or two shots; about 5 received placebo; per-sample allocation not given. Day 63 after the first vaccine or placebo injection was the time point for sampling. TCRdb's copy holds only in-frame clones and misses some; the assay was immunoSEQ multiplex PCR. Of around 450,000 clones detected, 80% to 95% appear once; the ten largest clones hold 4.3%. The sequencing used peripheral blood, collected in a trial of Ad26.COV2.S vaccine versus placebo. All receptors derive from a person between 18 and 60 years old who received the Ad26.COV2.S COVID-19 vaccine or a placebo.

The chain's CDR3 is CASSLAATGAVLGYTF. CDR3 nucleotides: TGTGCCAGCAGCTTGGCGGCAACAGGTGCCGTTCTTGGCTACACCTTC. This sequence joins TRBV5-6 and TRBJ1-2; tentative D call: TRBD1 (5 bases). V lost 0 bases, J lost 7 bases, and 19 bases lay in between. The germline CDR1 and CDR2 sequences are SGHDT and YYEEEE. This CDR3 is built from 16 residues.

This clone has more than one count but fewer than ten. This chain joins TRBV10-3 and TRBJ1-2, with 7 bases that match TRBD1. CDR3 length: 17 amino acids. The J segment lost 0 bases and the V segment lost 2 bases, leaving 9 bases of the junction unmatched. Germline V gives CDR1 ENHRY, CDR2 SYGVKD. The CDR3 DNA reads as TGTGCCATCAGTGAGGATCCTGGGGACAGAGCTAACTATGGCTACACCTTC. Translation: CAISEDPGDRANYGYTF.

The chain is built from TRBV29-1 and TRBJ2-1; TRBD2 matches at 12 bases. V was clipped by 4 bases and J by 9 bases; unmatched bases: 4. This CDR3 spans 13 amino acids. Per the germline V gene, CDR1 is SQVTM and CDR2 is ANQGSEA. The CDR3 DNA reads as TGCAGCGTTGGGCTAGCGGGAGGGAGTGAGCAGTTCTTC. This translates into CSVGLAGGSEQFF.

The J gene is TRBJ2-7, the V gene TRBV27; 7 nucleotides align to TRBD1. Per the germline V gene, CDR1 is MNHEY and CDR2 is SMNVEV (reference sequence). V shed 2 bases, J shed 7 bases, and the junction held 8 bases outside the gene matches. This CDR3 comprises 14 residues. The CDR3: CASSLRQGVWEQYF. The CDR3 bases are TGTGCCAGCAGTTTACGGCAGGGGGTTTGGGAGCAGTACTTC.

This chain connects TRBV24-1 to TRBJ2-5, with 10 bases identical to TRBD1. The CDR3 has 16 amino acids. V shed 4 bases and J 4 bases; nucleotides not matched to a gene: 8. Germline CDR1 KGHDR, CDR2 SFDVKD. CDR3 coding DNA: TGTGCCACCAGTGAGCCCCGGGACAGGGGATTAGAGACCCAGTACTTC. The encoded protein is CATSEPRDRGLETQYF.

This clone was counted a few times. Within the sample, other DNA sequences also encode this same CDR3. V and J are TRBV25-1 and TRBJ2-7; maybe TRBD2 (6 bases). The CDR3 sequence is 14 residues long. CDR1 and CDR2 from the germline V gene are MGHDK and SYGVNS. V dropped 2 bases and J dropped 0 bases, with 8 bases sitting between them. CDR3 residues: CASSEGGSSYEQYF. The CDR3 nucleotides are TGTGCCAGCAGTGAAGGGGGGAGCTCCTACGAGCAGTACTTC.

This clone showed up just a few times. The chain links TRBV2 to TRBJ1-6; D is perhaps TRBD1 (5 bases). V was shortened by 8 bases and J by 0 bases, with 11 bases between the two germline ends. The CDR3 is 15 residues long. Germline V gene sequence: CDR1 SNHLY, CDR2 FYNNEI. CDR3 sequence (DNA): TGTGCCAGCCGGGGGGGGAACTCCTATAATTCACCCCTCCACTTT. This codes for CASRGGNSYNSPLHF.

This clone occurred a few times. The rearrangement joins TRBV14 to TRBJ2-1; 10 bases are a match to TRBD2. From germline, CDR1 is SGHDN and CDR2 FVKESK. The CDR3 loop spans 16 amino acids. Trimming at V came to 4 bases and at J to 5 bases, leaving 8 bases not matched to a gene. This CDR3 reads CASSLWTGTSDNEQFF. DNA of the CDR3: TGTGCCAGCAGCCTTTGGACCGGGACTAGCGACAATGAGCAGTTCTTC.

This chain joins TRBV28 and TRBJ2-7, with TRBD2 as a possible D gene (6 bases). This CDR3 spans 14 amino acids. V gave up 4 bases and J gave up 6 bases, with 16 bases separating them. The germline V gene has CDR1 MDHEN and CDR2 SYDVKM. The CDR3 DNA follows: TGTGCCAGCAGTTGGGTGGGGGGACTCGCCGAGCAGTACTTC. This sequence encodes CASSWVGGLAEQYF.